This T cell receptor (beta chain) came from a study of response to subunit inactivated influenza vaccine (dated by TCRdb to 2016 to 2018). Notes on the research overall: Deep quantitative T cell receptor repertoire profiling was used in the study to track responses to a trivalent subunit inactivated influenza vaccine.

The CDR3 runs 13 amino acids, cysteine and phenylalanine included. This entry keeps only the CDR3 DNA: 39 bases, framed from base 1. The germline V gene (reference sequence) yields SEHNR for CDR1 and FQNEAQ for CDR2. V was cut back by 5 bases and J by 2 bases, leaving a gap of 10 bases between them. The receptor library was made with RT-PCR. TCRdb shows the sequencer as Illumina HiSeq 2500. TCRdb ran its own pipeline on the public reads, namely fastp trimming at Q25 and MiXCR clone calling, and kept in-frame beta chains. Each record represents a unique CDR3 protein, reported with the most common genes and DNA among its rows. The sample has under 500,000 distinct CDR3 sequences on record, about a tenth of them singletons. Over 9.5% of the sample goes to the ten largest clones. The sample's time point label, decoded: around 45 days after influenza vaccine administration. In this sample, this clonotype turned up a few times. Its cognate antigen has yet to be identified. Per-base qualities were not stored, and no clone one base away is much larger.

Overall study outcomes, separate from this receptor: It was suggested by the authors that each seasonal influenza vaccination may recruit only a limited number of new T cells.

Rearrangement joined TRBV7-9 to TRBJ2-7, with TRBD1 perhaps the D gene, on 5 matching bases. The input for sequencing was PBMCs from blood, taken roughly 6 weeks after vaccination. This sequence originates from a man aged 50 to 60 who received an inactivated influenza vaccine. Donor details come from another sample of the same person, matched by shared clones. The CDR3 reads as follows: CASSPATAYEQYF. The nucleotides read TGTGCCAGCAGCCCGGCGACAGCCTACGAGCAGTACTTC.